Following are 18 T cell receptor beta chains from one sample sequenced in a study of CDR3 diversity in severe acne. One entry per CDR3 protein, called by TCRdb with MiXCR from the PCR reads. Counted here are around 91,000 distinct CDR3 sequences, roughly 51% occurring once; the ten biggest clones make up approximately 14%. The sample taken for sequencing was blood. These receptors all stem from a male donor in good health, without acne.

This clonotype was detected only a few times. Since a much larger clone is just one base distant, this may be a read error. The CDR3 ends on some other residue instead of the conserved phenylalanine or tryptophan, so this is likely a read error. The rearrangement joins TRBV11-2 to TRBJ2-7; 7 bases map to TRBD2. CDR1 and CDR2 (germline): SGHAT, FQNNGV. The V gene end was trimmed by 1 base and the J gene end by 10 bases; junction bases not matched to a gene: 4. The CDR3 covers 12 residues. For the CDR3, the DNA is TGTGCCAGCAGCTTAGGGGGGGGAAATCAGTACCTC. Protein: CASSLGGGNQYL.

This clonotype was found a few times. V is TRBV19 and J is TRBJ2-7; 7 nucleotides align to TRBD2. The CDR3 runs 13 residues. Germline V gene sequence: CDR1 LNHDA, CDR2 SQIVND (reference sequence). Unmatched junction bases numbered 4, after V lost 6 bases and J lost 2 bases. CDR3 sequence (DNA): TGTGCCAGTAGCCCTAGCGGAGCCTACGAGCAGTACTTC. Translating it yields CASSPSGAYEQYF.

This clonotype turned up a few times. The V call is TRBV2, the J call TRBJ1-4; no reliable D call. Germline V gene sequence: CDR1 SNHLY, CDR2 FYNNEI. The CDR3 has 14 residues. Trimming shortened V by 4 bases and J by 5 bases, and 11 bases separated the two germline ends. As DNA, the CDR3 is TGTGCCAGCAGTGGAGGTCAGGAGAATGAAAAACTGTTTTTT. Protein sequence: CASSGGQENEKLFF.

The chain carries TRBV2 and TRBJ2-7; the match to TRBD2 covers 7 bases. The junction had 9 bases not matched to a gene; V was cut back by 5 bases and J by 5 bases. The CDR3 length is 14 residues. The germline V gene encodes CDR1 SNHLY and CDR2 FYNNEI. DNA of the CDR3: TGTGCCAGCAGTTTATGGACTAGTCGGGACGAGCAGTACTTC. Protein sequence: CASSLWTSRDEQYF. Together with reference TRBV2 and TRBJ2-7, the CDR3 gives the full variable domain: EPEVTQTPSHQVTQMGQEVILRCVPISNHLYFYWYRQILGQKVEFLVSFYNNEISEKSEIFDDQFSVERPDGSNFTLKIRSTKLEDSAMYFCASSLWTSRDEQYFGPGTRLTVT.

This clonotype came up a few times. This chain connects TRBV19 to TRBJ1-5, with D maybe TRBD1 (5 bases). From germline, CDR1 is LNHDA and CDR2 SQIVND (reference sequence). V lost 6 bases, J lost 5 bases, and 23 bases lay in between. The CDR3 has 17 amino acids. The CDR3 DNA reads as TGTGCCAGTAGGGTTCAGCCGGGGAGTCGGGGGGATCAGCCCCAGCATTTT. Its protein is CASRVQPGSRGDQPQHF.

The chain recombines TRBV18 with TRBJ2-5; D remains unclear. The germline CDR1 and CDR2 sequences are KGHSH and LQKENI. Trimming took 1 base from V and 5 from J, leaving 14 bases between them. The CDR3 spans 15 residues. DNA of the CDR3: TGTGCCAGCTCACCACAGACCGGGTCCGGCGAGACCCAGTACTTC. This gives the protein CASSPQTGSGETQYF.

This clonotype appeared many times. The chain employs TRBV11-2 and TRBJ1-4, with D unresolved. CDR3 length equals 12 residues. Between the trimmed V and J ends, which lost 4 bases and 7 bases, there was a span of 7 bases. Germline CDR1 reads SGHAT; CDR2 reads FQNNGV. The CDR3 region has the DNA TGTGCCAGCAGCTGGGGAGGTGAAAAACTGTTTTTT. Amino acid sequence: CASSWGGEKLFF. Full variable domain (outside the CDR3, taken from reference TRBV11-2 and TRBJ1-4): EAGVAQSPRYKIIEKRQSVAFWCNPISGHATLYWYQQILGQGPKLLIQFQNNGVVDDSQLPKDRFSAERLKGVDSTLKIQPAKLEDSAVYLCASSWGGEKLFFGSGTQLSVL.

This clonotype was seen many times. This sequence joins TRBV12-3 or TRBV12-4 and TRBJ1-1; D is uncertain. CDR3 length: 11 residues. The germline V and J ends were trimmed by 3 bases and 7 bases, with 6 bases remaining between them. The CDR3 DNA is TGTGCCAGCAGTTTGGGGTTTGAAGCTTTCTTT. Amino acids: CASSLGFEAFF.

The chain has TRBV2 and TRBJ2-5; D may be TRBD2 (5 bases). V gave up 6 bases and J gave up 13 bases, with 12 bases separating them. CDR1 is SNHLY and CDR2 is FYNNEI in the germline V gene. The CDR3 consists of 10 residues. CDR3 in amino acids: CASRGSVPYF. The DNA for the CDR3 is TGTGCCAGCAGGGGTAGCGTACCGTACTTC.

This chain uses TRBV10-3 with TRBJ1-2, with TRBD1 matching over 10 bases. The CDR3 contains 14 residues. Unmatched junction bases numbered 13, after V lost 6 bases and J lost 12 bases. Per germline, CDR1 ENHRY and CDR2 SYGVKD. The CDR3 DNA is TGTGCCATCAGGCCGGGACAGGGGTGGACCGGGGACACCTTC. It specifies CAIRPGQGWTGDTF.

This clonotype has just one count. This chain links TRBV30 with TRBJ1-6; no clear D gene. This CDR3 contains 12 residues. Germline V gives CDR1 GTSNPN, CDR2 SVGIG (reference sequence). With 3 bases removed from V and 8 bases from J, the gap between germline ends came to 8 bases. The CDR3 DNA follows: TGTGCCTGGAGCCAGGCTTATTCACCCCTCCACTTT. It translates to CAWSQAYSPLHF.

This clonotype came up many times. The chain employs TRBV7-9 and TRBJ2-7; D is undetermined. This CDR3 has 14 amino acids. Trimming took off 5 bases at V and 0 bases at J, with 11 bases between the two ends. The germline V gene has CDR1 SEHNR and CDR2 FQNEAQ (reference sequence). The CDR3 loop reads CASSPTLSSYEQYF. DNA of the CDR3: TGTGCCAGCAGCCCCACACTGAGCTCCTACGAGCAGTACTTC.

The chain has TRBV5-4 and TRBJ1-2; perhaps TRBD1 as D (6 bases). The V and J ends lost 3 bases and 6 bases respectively, with 15 bases between them. This CDR3 has 14 residues. Germline assignment: CDR1 SGHNT and CDR2 YYREEE (reference sequence). The CDR3 DNA follows: TGTGCCAGCAGCTCACAGGGACTAAGAGATGGCTACACCTTC. Amino acid sequence: CASSSQGLRDGYTF. The variable domain in full, completed from reference TRBV5-4 and TRBJ1-2, reads ETGVTQSPTHLIKTRGQQVTLRCSSQSGHNTVSWYQQALGQGPQFIFQYYREEENGRGNFPPRFSGLQFPNYSSELNVNALELDDSALYLCASSSQGLRDGYTFGSGTRLTVV.

In its sample, this clonotype was seen many times. This chain links TRBV27 with TRBJ1-2, with 7 bases lining up with TRBD1. With 6 bases clipped from V and 12 bases from J, the junction kept 13 bases outside the gene matches. The V gene's germline CDR1 is MNHEY and CDR2 SMNVEV (reference sequence). CDR3 length: 13 residues. CDR3 protein: CASSPLGQDHNTF. CDR3 nucleotides: TGTGCCAGCAGCCCTCTCGGACAGGACCATAACACCTTC.

This clonotype came up a few times. The chain is built from TRBV7-9 and TRBJ1-1; the D is unclear. Germline CDR1 SEHNR, CDR2 FQNEAQ (reference sequence). V shed 5 bases and J shed 4 bases, with 17 bases lying between them. This CDR3 spans 15 amino acids. CDR3 nucleotides: TGTGCCAGCAGCCGTCACAGTGAGGGAGGCACTGAAGCTTTCTTT. Its translation: CASSRHSEGGTEAFF.

The rearrangement uses TRBV11-2 and TRBJ2-2; possibly TRBD1 for D (6 bases). The V gene's germline CDR1 is SGHAT and CDR2 FQNNGV. Trimming took 2 bases from V and 1 from J, leaving 11 bases between them. This CDR3 contains 16 residues. The DNA of the CDR3 is TGTGCCAGCAGCTTAATTGGACAGAGGAACACCGGGGAGCTGTTTTTT. This gives the protein CASSLIGQRNTGELFF. The full variable domain, completed using reference TRBV11-2 and TRBJ2-2, is EAGVAQSPRYKIIEKRQSVAFWCNPISGHATLYWYQQILGQGPKLLIQFQNNGVVDDSQLPKDRFSAERLKGVDSTLKIQPAKLEDSAVYLCASSLIGQRNTGELFFGEGSRLTVL.

This chain joins TRBV20-1 and TRBJ2-5; weak D call: TRBD2 (6 bases). Trimming cost V 1 base and J 4 bases, with 19 bases left between them. Germline CDR1 is DFQATT and CDR2 is SNEGSKA (reference sequence). This CDR3 is 16 amino acids long. This CDR3 reads CSARGGAGSGSETQYF. The DNA of the CDR3 is TGCAGTGCTAGAGGTGGGGCGGGGTCTGGTTCAGAGACCCAGTACTTC.

The V and J genes are TRBV25-1 and TRBJ2-1, with 14 positions matching TRBD2. From germline, CDR1 is MGHDK and CDR2 SYGVNS. Trimming cost V 7 bases and J 6 bases; bases outside gene matches: 11. The CDR3 has 17 residues. The CDR3 DNA sequence: TGTGCCAGCACAAATCCGGGACTAGCGGGAGTTGGCAATGAGCAGTTCTTC. It specifies CASTNPGLAGVGNEQFF.